Below, one T cell receptor beta chain is given with its context. These data originate in a study of T cell responses to AZD1222 COVID-19 vaccine. J gave up 5 bases and V 4 bases, and 8 bases lay outside the gene matches. CDR1 and CDR2 from the germline V gene are SGHAT and FQDESV (reference sequence). The CDR3 is 15 amino acids. Clones were sequenced by immunoSEQ multiplex PCR, and TCRdb holds only the in-frame ones, with some missing. The profile shows about 150,000 clones, 90% to 95% of them singletons. This clonotype originated in an adult in good health. The chain joins TRBV11-1 to TRBJ1-1; TRBD1 agrees at 9 bases. This sample comprised peripheral blood, obtained on day 0 of AZD1222 vaccination. In DNA form, the CDR3 reads TGTGCCAGCAGCTCACAACAGGGGGCGCGGACTGAAGCTTTCTTT. Amino acid sequence: CASSSQQGARTEAFF.